This T cell receptor beta chain was sequenced during a study of T cell clonotyping in hematopoietic cell transplantation. Study observations and caveats: Few recipient clonotypes overlapped donors; over 97% were de novo at given depth. Pathologically expanded recipient clonotypes increased progressively from day 30 to day 180 as diversity fell. Graft donor and pretransplant recipient Inverse Simpson Index values predicted broader posttransplant TCR diversity.

Clones were read by immunoSEQ multiplex PCR, and TCRdb kept only the in-frame ones, dropping some. This table holds some 2,500 clones, about three quarters found once. For this clone: The antigen is undetermined. The germline gene is not matched at one end of the junction; a read error may be the cause.

The CDR3 runs to 16 residues. Germline lookup yields CDR1 SSHAT and CDR2 FNYEAQ (reference sequence). The receptor was derived from a male patient aged 60-69 years who had an allogeneic stem cell transplant, so T cells may come from the graft donor. Some clones in this sample may be carry-over from other donors' samples. This specimen consisted of peripheral blood mononuclear cells, obtained 180 days after allogeneic stem cell transplant. The chain employs TRBV7-7 and TRBJ2-7, with D hard to call. CDR3 residues: CASSLGANAPVGEQYF. CDR3 DNA sequence: TGTGCTAGCAGCTTAGGAGCGAACGCGCCCGTCGGCGAGCAGTACTTC.